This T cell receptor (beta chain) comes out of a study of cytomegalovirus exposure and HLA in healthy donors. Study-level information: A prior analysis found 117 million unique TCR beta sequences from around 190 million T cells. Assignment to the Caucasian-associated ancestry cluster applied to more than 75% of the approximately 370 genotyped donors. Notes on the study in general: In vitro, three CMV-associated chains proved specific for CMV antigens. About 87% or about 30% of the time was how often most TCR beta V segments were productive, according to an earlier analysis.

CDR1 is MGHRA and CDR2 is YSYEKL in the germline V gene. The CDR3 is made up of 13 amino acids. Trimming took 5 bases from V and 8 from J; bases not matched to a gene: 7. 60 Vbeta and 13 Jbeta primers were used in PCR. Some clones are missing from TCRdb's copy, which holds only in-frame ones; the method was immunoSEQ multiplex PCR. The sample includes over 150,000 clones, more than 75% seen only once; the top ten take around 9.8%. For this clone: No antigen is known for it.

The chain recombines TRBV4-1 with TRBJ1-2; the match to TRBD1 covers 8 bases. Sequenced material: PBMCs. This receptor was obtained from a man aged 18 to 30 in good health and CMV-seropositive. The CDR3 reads CASSFSTGEGYTF. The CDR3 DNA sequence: TGCGCCAGCAGCTTTTCGACAGGGGAGGGCTACACCTTC.